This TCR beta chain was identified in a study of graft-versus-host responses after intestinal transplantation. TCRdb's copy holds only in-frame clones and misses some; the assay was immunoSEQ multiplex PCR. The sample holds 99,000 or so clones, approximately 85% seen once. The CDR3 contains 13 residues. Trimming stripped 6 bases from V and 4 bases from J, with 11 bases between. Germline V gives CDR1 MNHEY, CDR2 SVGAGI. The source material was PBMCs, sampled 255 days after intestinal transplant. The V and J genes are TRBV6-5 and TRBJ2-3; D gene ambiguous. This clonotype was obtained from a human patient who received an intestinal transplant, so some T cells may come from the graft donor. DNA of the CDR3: TGTGCCAGCAGCCCCTCTCCAGCAGATACGCAGTATTTT. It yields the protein CASSPSPADTQYF.